The source of this T cell receptor (beta chain) is a study of shared clonotypes between healthy human individuals. Study as a whole: Donor ages ranged 18 to 49 years: a couple of women, a few men. Study outcomes and limitations: Sampling used blood alone; tissue repertoires probably differ.

Some clones are missing from TCRdb's copy, which holds only in-frame ones; the method was immunoSEQ multiplex PCR. This table has around 1.1 million clones, 75% to 85% appearing once. CDR1 and CDR2 (germline): SNHLY, FYNNEI. Trimming pared 4 bases from V and 3 bases from J, leaving 10 bases between. This CDR3 spans 13 amino acids. Regarding this clone: Its antigen is as yet unknown.

What was sequenced was memory CD4+ T cells from PBMCs. Described subset: CD45RA-negative fraction. The receptor comes from a man between 18 and 35 years old in good health. Some clones in this sample may be carry-over from other donors' samples. V gene TRBV2 combines with J gene TRBJ2-7; D ambiguous. The CDR3: CASSAGRHYEQYF. CDR3 DNA sequence: TGTGCCAGCAGTGCGGGCAGGCACTACGAGCAGTACTTC. Supplemented by reference TRBV2 and TRBJ2-7, the full variable domain reads EPEVTQTPSHQVTQMGQEVILRCVPISNHLYFYWYRQILGQKVEFLVSFYNNEISEKSEIFDDQFSVERPDGSNFTLKIRSTKLEDSAMYFCASSAGRHYEQYFGPGTRLTVT.